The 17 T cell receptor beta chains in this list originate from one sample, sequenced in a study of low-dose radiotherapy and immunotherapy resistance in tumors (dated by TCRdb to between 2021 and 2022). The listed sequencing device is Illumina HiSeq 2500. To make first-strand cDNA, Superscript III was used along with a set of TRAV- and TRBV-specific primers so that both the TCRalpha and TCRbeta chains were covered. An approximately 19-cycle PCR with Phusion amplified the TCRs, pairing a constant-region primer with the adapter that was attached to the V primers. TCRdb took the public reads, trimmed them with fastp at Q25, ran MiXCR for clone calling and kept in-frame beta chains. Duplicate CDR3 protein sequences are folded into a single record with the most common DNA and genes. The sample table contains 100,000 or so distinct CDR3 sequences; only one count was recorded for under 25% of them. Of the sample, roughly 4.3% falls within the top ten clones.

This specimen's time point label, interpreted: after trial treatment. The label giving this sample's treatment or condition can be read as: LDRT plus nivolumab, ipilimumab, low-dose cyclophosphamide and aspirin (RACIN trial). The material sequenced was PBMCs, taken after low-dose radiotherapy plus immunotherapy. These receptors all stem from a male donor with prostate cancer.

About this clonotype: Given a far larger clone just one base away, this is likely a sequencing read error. The DNA for the CDR3 is TGTGCCACCTCACGGAGCGGGGGGGCTTACAATGAGCAGTACTTC. Protein sequence: CATSRSGGAYNEQYF. J is TRBJ2-7 and V is TRBV12-3 or TRBV12-4, with TRBD2 matching over 10 bases. J gave up 7 bases and V 10 bases, and 16 bases lay outside the gene matches. This CDR3 is built from 15 residues.

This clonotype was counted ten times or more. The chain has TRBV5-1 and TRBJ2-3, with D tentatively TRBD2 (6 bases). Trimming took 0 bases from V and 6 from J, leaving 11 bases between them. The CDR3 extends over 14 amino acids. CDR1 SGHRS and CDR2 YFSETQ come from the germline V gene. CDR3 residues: CASSLEGGMDTQYF. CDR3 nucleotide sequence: TGCGCCAGCAGCTTGGAGGGCGGGATGGATACGCAGTATTTT.

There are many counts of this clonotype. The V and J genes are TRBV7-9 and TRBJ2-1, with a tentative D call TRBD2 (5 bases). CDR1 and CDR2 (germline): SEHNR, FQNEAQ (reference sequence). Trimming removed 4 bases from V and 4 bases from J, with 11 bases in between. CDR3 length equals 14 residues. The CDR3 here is CASSSTSVYNEQFF. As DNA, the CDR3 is TGTGCCAGCAGCTCTACTAGTGTTTACAATGAGCAGTTCTTC.

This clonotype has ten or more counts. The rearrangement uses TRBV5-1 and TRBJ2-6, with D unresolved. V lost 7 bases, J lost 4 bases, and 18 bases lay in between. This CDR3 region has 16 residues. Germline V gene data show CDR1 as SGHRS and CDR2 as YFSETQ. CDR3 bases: TGCGCCAGCGGCCCCCTGAATTCTCCCGGGGCCAACGTCCTGACTTTC. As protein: CASGPLNSPGANVLTF.

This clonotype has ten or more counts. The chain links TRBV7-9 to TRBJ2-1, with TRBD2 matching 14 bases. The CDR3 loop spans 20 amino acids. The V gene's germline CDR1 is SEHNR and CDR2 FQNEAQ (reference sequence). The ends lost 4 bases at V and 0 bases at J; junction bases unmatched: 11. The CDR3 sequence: CASSSKGLAGVRSSYNEQFF. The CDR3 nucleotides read TGTGCCAGCAGCTCTAAGGGACTAGCGGGGGTCCGAAGCTCCTACAATGAGCAGTTCTTC.

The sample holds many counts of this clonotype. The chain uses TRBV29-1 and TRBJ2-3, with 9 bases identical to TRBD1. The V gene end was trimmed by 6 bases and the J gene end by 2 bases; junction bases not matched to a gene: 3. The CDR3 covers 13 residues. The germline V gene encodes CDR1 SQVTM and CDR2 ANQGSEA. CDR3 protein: CSVRTGATDTQYF. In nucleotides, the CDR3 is TGCAGCGTCCGGACAGGGGCCACAGATACGCAGTATTTT.

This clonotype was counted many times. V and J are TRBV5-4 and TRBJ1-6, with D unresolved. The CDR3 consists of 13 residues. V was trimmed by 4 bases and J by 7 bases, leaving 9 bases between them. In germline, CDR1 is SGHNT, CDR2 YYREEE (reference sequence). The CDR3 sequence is CASSQDRNSPLHF. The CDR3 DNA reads TGTGCCAGCAGCCAGGACCGCAATTCACCCCTCCACTTT.

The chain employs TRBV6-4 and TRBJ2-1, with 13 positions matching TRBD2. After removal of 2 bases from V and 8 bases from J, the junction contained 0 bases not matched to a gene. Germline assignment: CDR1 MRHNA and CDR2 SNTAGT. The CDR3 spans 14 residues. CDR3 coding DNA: TGTGCCAGCAGTGACACTAGCGGGGGGGATGAGCAGTTCTTC. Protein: CASSDTSGGDEQFF.

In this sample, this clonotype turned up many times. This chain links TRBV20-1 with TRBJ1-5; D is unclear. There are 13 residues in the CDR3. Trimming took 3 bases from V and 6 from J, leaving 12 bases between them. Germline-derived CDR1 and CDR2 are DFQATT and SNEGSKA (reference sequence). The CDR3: CSARSTYSQPQHF. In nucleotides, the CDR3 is TGCAGTGCTAGGAGCACGTATAGTCAGCCCCAGCATTTT.

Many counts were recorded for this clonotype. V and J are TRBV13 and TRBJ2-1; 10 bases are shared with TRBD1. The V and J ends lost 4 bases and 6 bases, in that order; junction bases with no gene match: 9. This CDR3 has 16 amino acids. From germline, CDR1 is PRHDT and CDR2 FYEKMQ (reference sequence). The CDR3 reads CASSSGTGARGNEQFF. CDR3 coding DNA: TGTGCCAGCAGCTCCGGGACAGGGGCAAGGGGCAATGAGCAGTTCTTC. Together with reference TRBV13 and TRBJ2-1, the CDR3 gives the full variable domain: AAGVIQSPRHLIKEKRETATLKCYPIPRHDTVYWYQQGPGQDPQFLISFYEKMQSDKGSIPDRFSAQQFSDYHSELNMSSLELGDSALYFCASSSGTGARGNEQFFGPGTRLTVL.

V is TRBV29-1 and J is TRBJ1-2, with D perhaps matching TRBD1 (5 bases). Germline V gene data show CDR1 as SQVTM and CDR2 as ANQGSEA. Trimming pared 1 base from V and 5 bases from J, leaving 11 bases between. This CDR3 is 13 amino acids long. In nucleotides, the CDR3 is TGCAGCGTTGAAGTTGGGACCCAATATGGCTACACCTTC. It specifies CSVEVGTQYGYTF.

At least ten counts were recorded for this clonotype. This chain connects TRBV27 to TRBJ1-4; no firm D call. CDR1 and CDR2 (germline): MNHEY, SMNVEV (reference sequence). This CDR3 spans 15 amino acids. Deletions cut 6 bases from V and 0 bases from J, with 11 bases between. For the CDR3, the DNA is TGTGCCAGCAGCCCCGTGGAGGCAACTAATGAAAAACTGTTTTTT. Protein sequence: CASSPVEATNEKLFF.

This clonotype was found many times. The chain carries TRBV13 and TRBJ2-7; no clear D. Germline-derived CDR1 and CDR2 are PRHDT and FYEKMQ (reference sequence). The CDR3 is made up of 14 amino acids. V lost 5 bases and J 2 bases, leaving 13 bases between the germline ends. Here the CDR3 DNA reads TGTGCCAGCAGCGCTGGACGTGGCACCTACGAGCAGTACTTC. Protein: CASSAGRGTYEQYF.

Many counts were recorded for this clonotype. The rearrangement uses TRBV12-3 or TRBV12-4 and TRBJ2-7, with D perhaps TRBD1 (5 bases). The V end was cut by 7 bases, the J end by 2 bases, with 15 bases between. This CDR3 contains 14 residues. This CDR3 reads CASTPPKGTYEQYF. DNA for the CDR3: TGTGCCAGCACCCCGCCGAAGGGGACCTACGAGCAGTACTTC.

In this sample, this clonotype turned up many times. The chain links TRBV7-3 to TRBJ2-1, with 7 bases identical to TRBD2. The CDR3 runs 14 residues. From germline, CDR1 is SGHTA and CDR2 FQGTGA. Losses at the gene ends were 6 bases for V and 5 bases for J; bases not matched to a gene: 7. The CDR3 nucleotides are TGTGCCAGCAGTATGGGGGGGTGGAACAATGAGCAGTTCTTC. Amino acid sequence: CASSMGGWNNEQFF.

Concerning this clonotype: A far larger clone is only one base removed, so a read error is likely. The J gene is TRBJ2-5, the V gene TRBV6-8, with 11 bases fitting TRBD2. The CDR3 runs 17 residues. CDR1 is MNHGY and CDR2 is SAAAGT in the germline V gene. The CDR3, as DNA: TGTGCCAGCAGCGGACGGGGGACTAGCGGACTACAAGAGACCCAGAACTTC. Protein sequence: CASSGRGTSGLQETQNF.

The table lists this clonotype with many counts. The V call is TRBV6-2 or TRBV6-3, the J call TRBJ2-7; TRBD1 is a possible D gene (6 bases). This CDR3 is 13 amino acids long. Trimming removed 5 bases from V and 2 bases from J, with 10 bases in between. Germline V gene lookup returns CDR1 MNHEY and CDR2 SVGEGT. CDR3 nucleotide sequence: TGTGCCAGCAGTGAATACAGGGCCTACGAGCAGTACTTC. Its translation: CASSEYRAYEQYF.